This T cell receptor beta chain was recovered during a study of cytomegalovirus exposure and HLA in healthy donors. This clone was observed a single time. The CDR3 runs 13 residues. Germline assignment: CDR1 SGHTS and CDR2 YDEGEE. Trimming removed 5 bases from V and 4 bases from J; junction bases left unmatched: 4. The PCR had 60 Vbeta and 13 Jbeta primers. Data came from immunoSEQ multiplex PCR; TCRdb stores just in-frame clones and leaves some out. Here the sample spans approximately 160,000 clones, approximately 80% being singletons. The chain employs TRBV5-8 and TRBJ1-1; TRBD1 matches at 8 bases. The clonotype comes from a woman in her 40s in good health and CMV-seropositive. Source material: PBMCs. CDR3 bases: TGTGCCAGCAGTCGTACAGGGGGCACTGAAGCTTTCTTT. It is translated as CASSRTGGTEAFF.